Sequencing of this T cell receptor (beta chain) was carried out in a study of blood T cell repertoires in COVID-19. Background on the study: Sites across the United States, Italy and Spain contributed samples from acute and convalescent COVID-19. From T cells, B-cell-depleted T cells, or PBMCs came the material, which was cDNA or gDNA.

This clone was observed a single time. V dropped 1 base and J dropped 5 bases, with 8 bases sitting between them. Germline lookup yields CDR1 GTSNPN and CDR2 SVGIG (reference sequence). The CDR3 has 12 residues. In the study's own analysis: The authors estimated nucleated cell counts from reference gene primer amplification. Some clones are missing from TCRdb's copy, which holds only in-frame ones; the method was immunoSEQ multiplex PCR. From that table come the V and J calls and clone size; the DNA was used to work out D and trimming. The sample includes over 120,000 clones, 80% of them seen just once.

Sequencing input: peripheral blood. The receptor's source is a man in his 70s who had recovered from COVID-19. The J gene is TRBJ2-5, the V gene TRBV30; a weak D match, TRBD2 (5 bases). In DNA, the CDR3 is TGTGCCTGGAGTGGCTCGGGGGAGACCCAGTACTTC. As protein: CAWSGSGETQYF.